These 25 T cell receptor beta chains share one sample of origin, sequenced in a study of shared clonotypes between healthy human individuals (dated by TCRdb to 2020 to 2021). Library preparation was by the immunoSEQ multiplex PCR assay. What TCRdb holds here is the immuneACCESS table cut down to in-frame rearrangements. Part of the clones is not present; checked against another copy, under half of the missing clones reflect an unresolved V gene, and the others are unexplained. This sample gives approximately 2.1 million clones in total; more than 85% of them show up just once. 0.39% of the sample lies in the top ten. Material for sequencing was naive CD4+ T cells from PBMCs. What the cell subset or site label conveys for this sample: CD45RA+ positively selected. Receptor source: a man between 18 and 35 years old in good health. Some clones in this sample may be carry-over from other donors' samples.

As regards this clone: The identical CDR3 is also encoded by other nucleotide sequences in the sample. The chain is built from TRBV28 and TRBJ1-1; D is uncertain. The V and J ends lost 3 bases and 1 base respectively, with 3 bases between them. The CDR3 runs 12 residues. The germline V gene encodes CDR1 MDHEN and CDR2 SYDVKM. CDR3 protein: CASSFWNTEAFF. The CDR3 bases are TGTGCCAGCAGTTTTTGGAACACTGAAGCTTTCTTT.

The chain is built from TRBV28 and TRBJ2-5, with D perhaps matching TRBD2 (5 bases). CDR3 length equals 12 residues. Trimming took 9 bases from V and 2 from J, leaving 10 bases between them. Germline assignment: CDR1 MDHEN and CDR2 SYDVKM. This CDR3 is CASNTGQETQYF. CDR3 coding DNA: TGTGCCAGTAATACGGGACAAGAGACCCAGTACTTC.

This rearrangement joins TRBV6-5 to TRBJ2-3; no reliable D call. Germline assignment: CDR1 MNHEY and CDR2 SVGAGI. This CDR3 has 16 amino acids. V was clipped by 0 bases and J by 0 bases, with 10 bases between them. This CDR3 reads CASSYSPQTSTDTQYF. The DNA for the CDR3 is TGTGCCAGCAGTTACTCGCCTCAGACTAGCACAGATACGCAGTATTTT.

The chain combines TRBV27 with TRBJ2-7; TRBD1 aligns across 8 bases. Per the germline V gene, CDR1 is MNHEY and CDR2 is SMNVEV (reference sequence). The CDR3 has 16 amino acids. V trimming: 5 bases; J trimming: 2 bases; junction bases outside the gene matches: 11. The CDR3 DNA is TGTGCCAGCAGTCCCCGACAGGGGATGATCCCCTACGAGCAGTACTTC. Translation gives CASSPRQGMIPYEQYF.

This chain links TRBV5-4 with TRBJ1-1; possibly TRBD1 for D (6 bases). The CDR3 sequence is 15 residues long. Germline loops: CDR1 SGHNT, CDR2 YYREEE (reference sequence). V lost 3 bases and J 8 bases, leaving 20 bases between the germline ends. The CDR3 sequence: CASSSGGPGGLEAFF. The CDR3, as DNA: TGTGCCAGCAGCTCCGGGGGTCCCGGGGGCCTAGAAGCTTTCTTT. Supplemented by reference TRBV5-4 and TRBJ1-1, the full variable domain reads ETGVTQSPTHLIKTRGQQVTLRCSSQSGHNTVSWYQQALGQGPQFIFQYYREEENGRGNFPPRFSGLQFPNYSSELNVNALELDDSALYLCASSSGGPGGLEAFFGQGTRLTVV.

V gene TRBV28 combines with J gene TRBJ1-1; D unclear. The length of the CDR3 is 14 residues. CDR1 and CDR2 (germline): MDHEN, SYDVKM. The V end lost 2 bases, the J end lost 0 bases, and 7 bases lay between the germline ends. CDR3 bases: TGTGCCAGCAGTTTAGAACAGTTGAACACTGAAGCTTTCTTT. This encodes CASSLEQLNTEAFF.

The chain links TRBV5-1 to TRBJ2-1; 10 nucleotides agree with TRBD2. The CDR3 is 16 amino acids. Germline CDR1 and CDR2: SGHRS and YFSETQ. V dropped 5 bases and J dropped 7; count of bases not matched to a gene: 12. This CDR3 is CASRGPSGSVVNEQFF. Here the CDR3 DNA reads TGCGCCAGCAGAGGGCCTAGCGGGAGTGTAGTTAATGAGCAGTTCTTC.

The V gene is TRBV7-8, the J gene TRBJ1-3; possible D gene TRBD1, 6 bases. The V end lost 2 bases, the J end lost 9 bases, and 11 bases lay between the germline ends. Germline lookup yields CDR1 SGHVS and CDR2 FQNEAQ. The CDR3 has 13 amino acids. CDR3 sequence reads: CASSLNRDRTIYF. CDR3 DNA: TGTGCCAGCAGCTTAAACAGGGATCGCACCATATATTTT.

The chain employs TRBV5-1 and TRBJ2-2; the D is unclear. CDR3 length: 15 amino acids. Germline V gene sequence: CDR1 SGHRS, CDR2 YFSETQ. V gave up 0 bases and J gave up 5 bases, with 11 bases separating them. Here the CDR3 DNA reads TGCGCCAGCAGCTTGGGGTCTGTGGGAACCGGGGAGCTGTTTTTT. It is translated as CASSLGSVGTGELFF.

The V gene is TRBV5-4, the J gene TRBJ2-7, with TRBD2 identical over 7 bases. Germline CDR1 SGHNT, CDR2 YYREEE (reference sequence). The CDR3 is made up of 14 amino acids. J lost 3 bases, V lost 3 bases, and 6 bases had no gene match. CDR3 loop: CASSYRAGIYEQYF. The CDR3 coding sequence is TGTGCCAGCAGCTACCGAGCGGGAATCTACGAGCAGTACTTC.

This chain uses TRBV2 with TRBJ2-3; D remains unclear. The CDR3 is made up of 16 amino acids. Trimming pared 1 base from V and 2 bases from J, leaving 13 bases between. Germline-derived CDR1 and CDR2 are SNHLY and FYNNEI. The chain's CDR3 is CASSEETLLDTDTQYF. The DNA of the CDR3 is TGTGCCAGCAGTGAAGAGACTCTGCTTGACACAGATACGCAGTATTTT.

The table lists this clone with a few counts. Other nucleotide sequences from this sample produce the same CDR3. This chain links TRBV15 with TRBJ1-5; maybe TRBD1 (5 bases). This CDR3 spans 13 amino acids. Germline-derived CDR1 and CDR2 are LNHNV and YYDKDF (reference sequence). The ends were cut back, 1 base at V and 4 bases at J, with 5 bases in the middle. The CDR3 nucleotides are TGTGCCACCAGCAGAGGGGGGAATCAGCCCCAGCATTTT. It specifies CATSRGGNQPQHF.

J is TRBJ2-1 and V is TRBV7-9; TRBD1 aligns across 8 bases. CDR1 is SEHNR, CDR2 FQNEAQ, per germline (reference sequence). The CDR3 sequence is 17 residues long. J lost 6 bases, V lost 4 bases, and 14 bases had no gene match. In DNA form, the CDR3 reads TGTGCCAGCAGCTCGACAAGGACAGGGAGGACCGCCAATGAGCAGTTCTTC. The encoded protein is CASSSTRTGRTANEQFF.

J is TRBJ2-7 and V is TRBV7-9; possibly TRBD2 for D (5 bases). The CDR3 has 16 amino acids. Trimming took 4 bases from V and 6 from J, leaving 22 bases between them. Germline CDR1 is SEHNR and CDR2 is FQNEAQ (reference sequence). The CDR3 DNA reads TGTGCCAGCAGCTCCGTGGGAGCTTCTGGCCCTCCCGAGCAGTACTTC. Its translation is CASSSVGASGPPEQYF.

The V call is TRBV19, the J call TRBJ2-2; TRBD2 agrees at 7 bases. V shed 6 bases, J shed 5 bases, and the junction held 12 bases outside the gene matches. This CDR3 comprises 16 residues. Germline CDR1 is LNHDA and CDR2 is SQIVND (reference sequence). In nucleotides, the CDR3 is TGTGCCAGTAGACCGACTAGCCCGGTGCGTACCGGGGAGCTGTTTTTT. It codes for CASRPTSPVRTGELFF.

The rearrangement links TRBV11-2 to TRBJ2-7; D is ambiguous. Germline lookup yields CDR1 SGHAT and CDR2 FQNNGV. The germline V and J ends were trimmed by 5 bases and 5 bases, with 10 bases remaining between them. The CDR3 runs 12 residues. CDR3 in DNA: TGTGCCAGCAGCCTGTCTGGGGACGAGCAGTACTTC. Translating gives CASSLSGDEQYF. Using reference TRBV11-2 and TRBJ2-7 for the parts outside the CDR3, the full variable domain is EAGVAQSPRYKIIEKRQSVAFWCNPISGHATLYWYQQILGQGPKLLIQFQNNGVVDDSQLPKDRFSAERLKGVDSTLKIQPAKLEDSAVYLCASSLSGDEQYFGPGTRLTVT.

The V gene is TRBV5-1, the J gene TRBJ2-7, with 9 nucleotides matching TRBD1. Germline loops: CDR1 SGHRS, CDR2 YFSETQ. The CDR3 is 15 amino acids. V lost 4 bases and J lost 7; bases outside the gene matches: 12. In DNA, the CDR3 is TGCGCCAGCAGCAGTGGGGGACAGGGAAAATCAGAGCAGTACTTC. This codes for CASSSGGQGKSEQYF.

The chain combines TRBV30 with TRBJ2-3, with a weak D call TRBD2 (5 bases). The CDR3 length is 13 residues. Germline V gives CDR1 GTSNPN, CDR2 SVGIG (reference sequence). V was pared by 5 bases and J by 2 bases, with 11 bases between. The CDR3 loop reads CAWGEYNTDTQYF. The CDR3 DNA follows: TGTGCCTGGGGGGAGTACAACACAGATACGCAGTATTTT.

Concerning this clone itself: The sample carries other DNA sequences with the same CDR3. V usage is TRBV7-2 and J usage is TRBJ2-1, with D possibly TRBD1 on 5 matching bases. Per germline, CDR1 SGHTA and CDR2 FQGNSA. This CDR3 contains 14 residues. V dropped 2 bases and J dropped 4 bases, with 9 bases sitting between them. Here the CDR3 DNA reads TGTGCCAGCAGCTTAACCAGGGCTTACAATGAGCAGTTCTTC. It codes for CASSLTRAYNEQFF.

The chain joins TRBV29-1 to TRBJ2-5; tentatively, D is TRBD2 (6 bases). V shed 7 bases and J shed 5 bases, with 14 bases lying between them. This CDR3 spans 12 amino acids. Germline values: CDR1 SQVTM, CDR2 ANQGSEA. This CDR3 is CSAFGGGETQYF. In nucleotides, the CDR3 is TGCAGCGCCTTCGGTGGGGGGGAGACCCAGTACTTC.

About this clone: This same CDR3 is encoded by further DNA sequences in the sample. CDR3 sequence: CASSRDREYEQYF. The CDR3 DNA follows: TGCGCCAGCAGTCGGGACAGGGAGTACGAGCAGTACTTC. The chain is built from TRBV5-1 and TRBJ2-7; 9 bases map to TRBD1. From germline, CDR1 is SGHRS and CDR2 YFSETQ. The trim removed 5 bases at V and 4 bases at J, leaving 4 bases unmatched. This CDR3 is 13 amino acids long.

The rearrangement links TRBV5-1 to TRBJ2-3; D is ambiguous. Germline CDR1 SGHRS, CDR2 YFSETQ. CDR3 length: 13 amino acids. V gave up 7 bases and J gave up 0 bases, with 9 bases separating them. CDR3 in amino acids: CASRYTSTDTQYF. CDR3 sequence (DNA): TGCGCCAGCCGCTACACTAGCACAGATACGCAGTATTTT.

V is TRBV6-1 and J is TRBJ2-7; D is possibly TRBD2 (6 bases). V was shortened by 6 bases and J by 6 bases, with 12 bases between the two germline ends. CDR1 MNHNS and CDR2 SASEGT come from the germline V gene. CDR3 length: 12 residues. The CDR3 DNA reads TGTGCCAGCAGGACCTCCGGGGGCGAGCAGTACTTC. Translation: CASRTSGGEQYF.

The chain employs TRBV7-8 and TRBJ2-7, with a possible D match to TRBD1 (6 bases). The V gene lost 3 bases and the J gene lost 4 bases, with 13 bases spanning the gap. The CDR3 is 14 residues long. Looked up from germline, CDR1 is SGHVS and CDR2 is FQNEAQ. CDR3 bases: TGTGCCAGCAGCTTGGGGGCAATCTGGTACGAGCAGTACTTC. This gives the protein CASSLGAIWYEQYF.

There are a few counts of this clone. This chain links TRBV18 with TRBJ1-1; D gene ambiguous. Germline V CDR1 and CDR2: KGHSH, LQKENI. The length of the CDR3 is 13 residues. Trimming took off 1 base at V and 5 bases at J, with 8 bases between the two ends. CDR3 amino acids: CASSPRIITEAFF. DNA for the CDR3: TGTGCCAGCTCACCACGGATAATAACTGAAGCTTTCTTT.